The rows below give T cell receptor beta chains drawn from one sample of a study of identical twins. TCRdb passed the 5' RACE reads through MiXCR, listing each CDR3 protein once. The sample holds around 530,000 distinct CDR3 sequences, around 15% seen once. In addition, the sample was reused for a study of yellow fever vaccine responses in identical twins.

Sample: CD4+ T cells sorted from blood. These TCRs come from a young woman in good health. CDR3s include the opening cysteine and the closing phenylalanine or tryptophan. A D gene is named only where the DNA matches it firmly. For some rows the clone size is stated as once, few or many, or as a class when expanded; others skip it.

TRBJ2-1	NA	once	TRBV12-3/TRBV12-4	TGTGCCAGCTCCCAAGTTATCGGCCATGGGGATGAGCAGTTCTTC	CASSQVIGHGDEQFF
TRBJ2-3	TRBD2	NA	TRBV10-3	TGTGCCATCAGTGGAGCTAGCGGGAGCACAGATACGCAGTATTTT	CAISGASGSTDTQYF
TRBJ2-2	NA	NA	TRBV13	TGTGCCAGCAGCTTAGGCCGACCTCGGACCGGGGAGCTGTTTTTT	CASSLGRPRTGELFF
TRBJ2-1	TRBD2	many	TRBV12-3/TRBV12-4	TGTGCCAGCAGCGACCTAGCGGGAGTGTACAATGAGCAGTTCTTC	CASSDLAGVYNEQFF
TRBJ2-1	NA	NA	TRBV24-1	TGTGCCACCGGGGCAAGGGATGAGCAGTTCTTC	CATGARDEQFF
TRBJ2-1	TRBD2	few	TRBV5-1	TGCGCCAGCAGCTTGGGGACTAGCGGGGGTGACAATGAGCAGTTCTTC	CASSLGTSGGDNEQFF
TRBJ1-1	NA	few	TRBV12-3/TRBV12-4	TGTGCCAGCAGCCCTACACGAACCGGCACTGAAGCTTTCTTT	CASSPTRTGTEAFF
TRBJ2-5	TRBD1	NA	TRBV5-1	TGCGCCAGCAGCGTGGACAGGGGGAAAGAGACCCAGTACTTC	CASSVDRGKETQYF
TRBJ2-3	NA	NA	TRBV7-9	TGTGCCACCATGGGTTATCGGAGAGATACGCAGTATTTT	CATMGYRRDTQYF
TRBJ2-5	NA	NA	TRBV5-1	TGCGCCAGCAGCCCGTTGACCATCCAAGAGACCCAGTACTTC	CASSPLTIQETQYF
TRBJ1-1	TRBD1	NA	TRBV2	TGTGCCAGCAGTCCAACAGGGGGGCCTGAAGCTTTCTTT	CASSPTGGPEAFF
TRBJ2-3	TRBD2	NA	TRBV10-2	TGCGCCAGCAGGTGGCGGGGGGGTGGAGATACGCAGTATTTT	CASRWRGGGDTQYF
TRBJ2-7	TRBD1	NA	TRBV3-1	TGTGCCAGCAGCTTTGGGACAGTATCCTACGAGCAGTACTTC	CASSFGTVSYEQYF
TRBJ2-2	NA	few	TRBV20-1	TGCAGTGCTAGCGGGACACCCAACACCGGGGAGCTGTTTTTT	CSASGTPNTGELFF
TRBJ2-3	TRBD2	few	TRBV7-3	TGTGCCAGCAGCTTAACGCCAGCGGGAGTCGGGTCTAGCACAGATACGCAGTATTTT	CASSLTPAGVGSSTDTQYF
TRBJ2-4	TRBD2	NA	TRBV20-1	TGCAGTGCTAGAGTTCCGGGGCTAGCGGGGATCGTAGCCAAAAACATTCAGTACTTC	CSARVPGLAGIVAKNIQYF
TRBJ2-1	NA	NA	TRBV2	TGTGCCAGCCAACTAGTGTGGTCAGGTGAGCAGTTCTTC	CASQLVWSGEQFF
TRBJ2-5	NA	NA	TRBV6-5	TGTGCCAGCAGATATAGCGTCCAAGAGACCCAGTACTTC	CASRYSVQETQYF
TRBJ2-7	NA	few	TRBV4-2	TGTGCCAGCAGCCAAGTAGGAACGGAGGCACTCTACGAGCAGTACTTC	CASSQVGTEALYEQYF
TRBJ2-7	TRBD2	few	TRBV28	TGTGCCATCATGACTAGCCAGCAAACGAACGAGCAGTACTTC	CAIMTSQQTNEQYF
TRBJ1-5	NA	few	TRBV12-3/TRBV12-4	TGTGCCAGCAGTTTAGCGTTGGAGCCCCAGCATTTT	CASSLALEPQHF
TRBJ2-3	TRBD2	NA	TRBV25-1	TGTGCCAGCAGTCACGCGGGAGTGGGCACAGATACGCAGTATTTT	CASSHAGVGTDTQYF
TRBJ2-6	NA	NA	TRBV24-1	TGTGCCACTAAGAGGATTACTGGGGCCAACGTCCTGACTTTC	CATKRITGANVLTF
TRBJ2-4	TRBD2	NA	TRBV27	TGTGCCAGCAGTTTACGGGGGGGGGACCGAGAAAACATTCAGTACTTC	CASSLRGGDRENIQYF
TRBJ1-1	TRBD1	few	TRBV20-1	TGCAGTGCTAGACCCCCGACAGGGGGTAGCACTGAAGCTTTCTTT	CSARPPTGGSTEAFF
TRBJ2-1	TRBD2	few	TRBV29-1	TGCAGCGGGAAAGGACTAGCGGTTTACAATGAGCAGTTCTTC	CSGKGLAVYNEQFF
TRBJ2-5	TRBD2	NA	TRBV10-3	TGTGCCATCAGTGAGTCTTTGTCGAAGCGGGGGGGCCAAGAGACCCAGTACTTC	CAISESLSKRGGQETQYF
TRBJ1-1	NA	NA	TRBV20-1	TGCAGTGCTTTAGAGGTCGGGGGGGCTGAAGCTTTCTTT	CSALEVGGAEAFF
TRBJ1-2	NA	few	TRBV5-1	TGCGCCAGCAGCTTGGATGGCCAGACTAACTATGGCTACACCTTC	CASSLDGQTNYGYTF
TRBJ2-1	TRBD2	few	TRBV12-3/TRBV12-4	TGTGCCAGCAGGGGACTAGCGGTAAGCTCCTACAATGAGCAGTTCTTC	CASRGLAVSSYNEQFF
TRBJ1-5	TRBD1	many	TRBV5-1	TGCGCCAGCAGCTTGGATGACAGGGGAAATCAGCCCCAGCATTTT	CASSLDDRGNQPQHF
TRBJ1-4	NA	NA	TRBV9	TGTGCCAGCAGCGTAGAGGCCGTCGCGGGGGAAAAACTGTTTTTT	CASSVEAVAGEKLFF
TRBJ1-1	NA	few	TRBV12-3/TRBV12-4	TGTGCCAGCAGTTTAGTTCAGGGTCCAGGCACTGAAGCTTTCTTT	CASSLVQGPGTEAFF
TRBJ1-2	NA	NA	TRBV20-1	TGCAGTGCCAGCCCTTCAGACGGGCAGGGCTACACCTTC	CSASPSDGQGYTF
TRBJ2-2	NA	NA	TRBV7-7	TGTGCCAGCAGCTTTTCCGGGCCGCCCGACACCGGGGAGCTGTTTTTT	CASSFSGPPDTGELFF
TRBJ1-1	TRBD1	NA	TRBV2	TGTGCCAGTCTCAGGGGGGACCCCTCCACTGAAGCTTTCTTT	CASLRGDPSTEAFF
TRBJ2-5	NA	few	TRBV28	TGTGCCAGCAGTTTATCATTGAATAGCGAAGAGACCCAGTACTTC	CASSLSLNSEETQYF
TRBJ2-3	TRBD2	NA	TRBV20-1	TGCAGTACCCTGCCCGGGGGGGTAACAGATACGCAGTATTTT	CSTLPGGVTDTQYF
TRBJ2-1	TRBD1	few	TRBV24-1	TGTGCCACCAGCGCCTCCGGGACAGGGGTCAATGAGCAGTTCTTC	CATSASGTGVNEQFF
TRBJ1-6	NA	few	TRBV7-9	TGTGCCAGCAGCTTAGAGATCCGGGAATCACCCCTCCACTTT	CASSLEIRESPLHF
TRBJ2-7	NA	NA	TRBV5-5	TGTGCCAGCAGCTTGGCCGATACAAAATTCCCCTACGAGCAGTACTTC	CASSLADTKFPYEQYF